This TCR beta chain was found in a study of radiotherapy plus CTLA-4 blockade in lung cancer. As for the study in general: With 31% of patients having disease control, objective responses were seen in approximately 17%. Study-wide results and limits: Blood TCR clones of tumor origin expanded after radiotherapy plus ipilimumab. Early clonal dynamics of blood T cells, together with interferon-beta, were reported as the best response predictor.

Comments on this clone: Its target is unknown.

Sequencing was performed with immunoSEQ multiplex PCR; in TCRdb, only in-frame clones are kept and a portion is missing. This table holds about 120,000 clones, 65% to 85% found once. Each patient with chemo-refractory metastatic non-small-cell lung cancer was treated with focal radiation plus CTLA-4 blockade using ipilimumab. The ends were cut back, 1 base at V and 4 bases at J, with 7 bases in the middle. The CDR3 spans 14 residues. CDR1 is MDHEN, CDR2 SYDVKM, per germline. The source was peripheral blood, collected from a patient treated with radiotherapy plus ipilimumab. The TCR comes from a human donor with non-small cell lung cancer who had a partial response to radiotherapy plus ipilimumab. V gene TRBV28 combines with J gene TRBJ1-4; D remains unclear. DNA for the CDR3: TGTGCCAGCAGTTTATTCTCTAATAATGAAAAACTGTTTTTT. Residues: CASSLFSNNEKLFF.